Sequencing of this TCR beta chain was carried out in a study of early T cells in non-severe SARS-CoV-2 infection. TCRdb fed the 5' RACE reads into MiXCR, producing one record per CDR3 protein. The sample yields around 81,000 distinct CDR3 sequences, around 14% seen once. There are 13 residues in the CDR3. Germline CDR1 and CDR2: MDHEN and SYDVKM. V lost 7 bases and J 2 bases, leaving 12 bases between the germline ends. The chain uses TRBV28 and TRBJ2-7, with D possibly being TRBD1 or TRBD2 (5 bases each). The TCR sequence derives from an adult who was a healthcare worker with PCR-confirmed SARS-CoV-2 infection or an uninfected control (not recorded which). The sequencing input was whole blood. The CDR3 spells CASTRDRPYEQYF. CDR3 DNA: TGTGCCAGCACTCGGGACCGCCCCTACGAGCAGTACTTC.